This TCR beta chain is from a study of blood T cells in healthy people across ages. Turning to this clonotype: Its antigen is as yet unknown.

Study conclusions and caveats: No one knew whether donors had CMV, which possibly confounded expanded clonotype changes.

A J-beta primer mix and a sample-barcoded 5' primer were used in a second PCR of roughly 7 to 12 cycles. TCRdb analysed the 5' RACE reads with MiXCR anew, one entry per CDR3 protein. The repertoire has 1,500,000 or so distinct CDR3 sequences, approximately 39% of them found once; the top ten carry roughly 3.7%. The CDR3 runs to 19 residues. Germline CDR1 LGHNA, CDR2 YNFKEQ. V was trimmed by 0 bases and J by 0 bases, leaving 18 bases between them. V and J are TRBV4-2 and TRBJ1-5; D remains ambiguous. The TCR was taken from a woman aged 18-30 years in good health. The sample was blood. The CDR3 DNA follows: TGTGCCAGCAGCCAAGATCATGGGGTGGGGAAGGGTAGCAATCAGCCCCAGCATTTT. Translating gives CASSQDHGVGKGSNQPQHF.